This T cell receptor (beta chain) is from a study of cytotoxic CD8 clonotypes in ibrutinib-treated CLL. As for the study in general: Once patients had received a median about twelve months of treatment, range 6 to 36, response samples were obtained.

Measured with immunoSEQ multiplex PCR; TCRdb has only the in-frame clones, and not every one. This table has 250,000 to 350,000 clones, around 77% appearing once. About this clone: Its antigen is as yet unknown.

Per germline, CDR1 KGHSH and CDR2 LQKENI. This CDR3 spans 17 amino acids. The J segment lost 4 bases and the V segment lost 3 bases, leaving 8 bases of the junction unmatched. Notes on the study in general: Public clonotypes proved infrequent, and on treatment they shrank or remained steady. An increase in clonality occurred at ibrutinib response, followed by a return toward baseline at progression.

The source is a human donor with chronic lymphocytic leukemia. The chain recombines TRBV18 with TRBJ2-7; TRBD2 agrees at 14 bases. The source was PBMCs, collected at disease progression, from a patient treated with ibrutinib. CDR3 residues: CASSPRLAGGVGYEQYF. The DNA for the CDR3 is TGTGCCAGCTCACCGCGACTAGCGGGGGGGGTCGGTTACGAGCAGTACTTC.